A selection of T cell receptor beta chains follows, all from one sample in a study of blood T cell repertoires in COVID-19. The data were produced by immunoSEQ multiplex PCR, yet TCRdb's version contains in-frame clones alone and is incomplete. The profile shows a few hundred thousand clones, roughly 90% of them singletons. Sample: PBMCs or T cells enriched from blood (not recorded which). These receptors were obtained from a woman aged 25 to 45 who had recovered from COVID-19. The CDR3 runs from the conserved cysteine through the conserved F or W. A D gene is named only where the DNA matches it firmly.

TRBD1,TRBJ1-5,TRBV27,CASSIRQGIQPQHF
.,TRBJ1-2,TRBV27,CASSLQGRPNYGYTF
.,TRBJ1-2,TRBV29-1,CSADDSYGYTF
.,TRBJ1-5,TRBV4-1,CASSQDVAIGTYQPQHF
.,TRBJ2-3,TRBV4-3,CASSRRSGSTDTQYF
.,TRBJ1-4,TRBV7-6,CASSLAFIGETTNEKLFF
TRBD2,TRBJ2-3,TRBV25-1,CASSDSLAGGPDTQYF
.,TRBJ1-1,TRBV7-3,CASSLGGRATEAFF
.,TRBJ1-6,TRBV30,CAWKLSLVGPGNSPLHF
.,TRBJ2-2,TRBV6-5,CASSYSPRGSTGELFF
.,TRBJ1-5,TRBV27,CASSDRAGINQPQHF
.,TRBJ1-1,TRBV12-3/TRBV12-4,CASSWGGAEAFF
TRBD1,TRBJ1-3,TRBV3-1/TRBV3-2,CASSQDQGGQPGNTIYF
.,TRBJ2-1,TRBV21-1,CASLESAGEFKDEQFF
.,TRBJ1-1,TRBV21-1,CASSKVVGRRMNTEAFF
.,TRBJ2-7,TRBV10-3,CATKQGTYEQYF
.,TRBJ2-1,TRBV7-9,CASSSTEGPYNEQFF
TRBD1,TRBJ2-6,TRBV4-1,CASRHAQGASHSGANVLTF
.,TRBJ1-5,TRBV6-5,CASRPQSNQPQHF
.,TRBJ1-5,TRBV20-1,CSASTGLHNQPQHF
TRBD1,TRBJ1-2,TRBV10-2,CASSESGRQGVGYTF
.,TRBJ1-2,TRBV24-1,CATSDQFRTASFSNYGYTF
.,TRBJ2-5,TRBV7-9,CASSSFGSVGETQYF
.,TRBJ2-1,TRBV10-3,CAISESRNEQFF
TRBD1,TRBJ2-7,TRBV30,CAWSVRDRPTYEQYF
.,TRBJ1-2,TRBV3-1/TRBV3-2,CASSQPIGDTTSQWGYTF
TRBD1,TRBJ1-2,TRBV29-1,CSVEQDRGYTF
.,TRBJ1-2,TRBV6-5,CASSYSTGSGYTF
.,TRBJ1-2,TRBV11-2,CASRSTGAVGYGYTF
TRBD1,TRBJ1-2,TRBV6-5,CASSQDRLHYGYTF
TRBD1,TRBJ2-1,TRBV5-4,CASRGQNGNEQFF
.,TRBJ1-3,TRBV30,CAWALQGGISGNTIYF
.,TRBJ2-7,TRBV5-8,CASSLVIGIQLAYEQYF
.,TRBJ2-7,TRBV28,CASRPPEGLGYEQYF
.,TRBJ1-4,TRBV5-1,CASSLGAGDEKLFF
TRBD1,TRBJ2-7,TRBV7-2,CASSRTGGTFYEQYF
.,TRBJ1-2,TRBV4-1,CASSQARLTSLPNYGYTF
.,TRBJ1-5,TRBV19,CASSISRVSNQPQHF
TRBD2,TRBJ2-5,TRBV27,CASSFLAGLQETQYF
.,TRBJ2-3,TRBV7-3,CASSLMGPSPPGADTQYF
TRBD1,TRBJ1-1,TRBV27,CASSLGQGVEAFF
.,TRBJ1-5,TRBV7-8,CASSLSGNSNQPQHF
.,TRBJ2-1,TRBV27,CASTPGLALPYNEQFF
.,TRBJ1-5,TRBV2,CASSDKRSNQPQHF
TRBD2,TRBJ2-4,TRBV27,CASSSRLAGTEPYF